This T cell receptor beta chain stems from a study of blood T cell repertoires in COVID-19. About the research overall: Acute-phase and convalescent COVID-19 samples originated in the United States, Italy and Spain.

Germline V gene data show CDR1 as SGHRS and CDR2 as YFSETQ. The V segment lost 0 bases and the J segment 5 bases; nucleotides outside the gene matches: 3. The CDR3 is made up of 15 amino acids. Authors' methods: Reference gene primer amplification yielded estimated nucleated cell counts. Clones were read by immunoSEQ multiplex PCR, and TCRdb kept only the in-frame ones, dropping some. V and J calls and clone size are given by that table; D and trimming were obtained from the DNA. The sample records 210,000 or so clones, less than 90% being singletons. The sequence derives from a human donor in a cohort sampled during active COVID-19. The gene calls are TRBV5-1 and TRBJ2-7; TRBD2 matches at 12 bases. Sequenced material: peripheral blood. This chain's CDR3 is CASSLAPSGRDEQYF. Written as DNA, the CDR3 is TGCGCCAGCAGCTTGGCACCTAGCGGGAGGGACGAGCAGTACTTC.